These 6 T cell receptor beta chains share one sample of origin, sequenced in a study of response to subunit inactivated influenza vaccine. In TCRdb, the RT-PCR reads were re-called with MiXCR into one record per CDR3 protein. The sample consists of roughly 670,000 distinct CDR3 sequences, 14% of them appearing once. Material: PBMCs from blood, obtained approximately 15 days before vaccination. The receptor set was obtained from a man between 50 and 59 years old who received an inactivated influenza vaccine.

This clonotype came up a few times. V gene TRBV12-3 or TRBV12-4 combines with J gene TRBJ2-3; 13 bases fit TRBD2. The CDR3 has 15 residues. V lost 6 bases and J lost 5; bases outside the gene matches: 5. CDR3 amino acids: CASRRTSGGQDTQYF. CDR3 DNA: TGTGCCAGCAGGAGGACTAGCGGGGGTCAAGATACGCAGTATTTT.

The V and J genes are TRBV30 and TRBJ1-2, with D possibly matching TRBD1 (5 bases). The CDR3 runs 11 residues. CDR1 is GTSNPN, CDR2 SVGIG, per germline (reference sequence). The germline V and J ends were trimmed by 8 bases and 9 bases, with 16 bases remaining between them. The CDR3: CAQGASASYTF. CDR3 bases: TGTGCCCAAGGGGCTTCGGCTAGCTACACCTTC.

This rearrangement joins TRBV14 to TRBJ2-3, with 8 bases aligning to TRBD2. With V trimmed by 2 bases and J by 4 bases, 2 bases remained unmatched. Per the germline V gene, CDR1 is SGHDN and CDR2 is FVKESK. The CDR3 contains 14 residues. The CDR3 sequence is CASSQLAGPDTQYF. In DNA form, the CDR3 reads TGTGCCAGCAGCCAACTAGCGGGTCCAGATACGCAGTATTTT.

The J gene is TRBJ1-2, the V gene TRBV18; TRBD1 agrees at 7 bases. Germline assignment: CDR1 KGHSH and CDR2 LQKENI. V shed 2 bases and J 0 bases; nucleotides not matched to a gene: 3. The CDR3 extends over 15 amino acids. The CDR3 DNA reads TGTGCCAGCTCACCAGCGACAGGGACTAACTATGGCTACACCTTC. This sequence encodes CASSPATGTNYGYTF.

The chain combines TRBV7-3 with TRBJ2-5; D could derive from TRBD1 or TRBD2 (5 bases each). Between the trimmed V and J ends, which lost 5 bases and 5 bases, there was a span of 12 bases. The CDR3 has 13 amino acids. Germline CDR1 SGHTA, CDR2 FQGTGA. The CDR3 spells CASSAGRDETQYF. Written as DNA, the CDR3 is TGTGCCAGCAGCGCCGGACGGGACGAGACCCAGTACTTC.

This clonotype was observed a few times. The chain combines TRBV12-3 or TRBV12-4 with TRBJ2-7; D gene ambiguous. CDR3 length: 12 residues. V lost 3 bases, J lost 6 bases, and 9 bases lay in between. DNA for the CDR3: TGTGCCAGCAGTTTTTTCCTGCCCGAGCAGTACTTC. Translating gives CASSFFLPEQYF.